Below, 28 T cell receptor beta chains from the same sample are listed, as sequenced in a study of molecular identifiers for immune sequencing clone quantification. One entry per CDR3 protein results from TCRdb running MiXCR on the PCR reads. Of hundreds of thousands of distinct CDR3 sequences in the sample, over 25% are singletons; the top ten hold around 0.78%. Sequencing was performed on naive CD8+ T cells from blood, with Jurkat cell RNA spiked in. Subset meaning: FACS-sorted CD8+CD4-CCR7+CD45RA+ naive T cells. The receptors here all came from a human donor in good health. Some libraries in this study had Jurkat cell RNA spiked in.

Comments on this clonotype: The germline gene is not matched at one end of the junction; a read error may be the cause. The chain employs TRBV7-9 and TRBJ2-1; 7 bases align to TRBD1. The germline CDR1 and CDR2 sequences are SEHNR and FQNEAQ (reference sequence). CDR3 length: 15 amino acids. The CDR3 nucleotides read TGTGCCAGCAGCTTTCGACAGGGAACCAACAATGGGCAGTTCTTC. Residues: CASSFRQGTNNGQFF.

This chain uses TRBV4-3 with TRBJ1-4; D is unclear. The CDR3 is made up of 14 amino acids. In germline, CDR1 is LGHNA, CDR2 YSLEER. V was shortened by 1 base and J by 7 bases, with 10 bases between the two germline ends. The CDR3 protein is CASSQGNSAEKLFF. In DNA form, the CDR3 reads TGCGCCAGCAGCCAAGGTAATTCGGCTGAAAAACTGTTTTTT.

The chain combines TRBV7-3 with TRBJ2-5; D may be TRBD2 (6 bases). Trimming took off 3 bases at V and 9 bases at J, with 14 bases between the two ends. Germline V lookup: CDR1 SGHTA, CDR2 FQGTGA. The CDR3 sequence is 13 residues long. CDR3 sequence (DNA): TGTGCCAGCAGCTTCATAGCGGAAAAGCCCCAGTACTTC. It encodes CASSFIAEKPQYF.

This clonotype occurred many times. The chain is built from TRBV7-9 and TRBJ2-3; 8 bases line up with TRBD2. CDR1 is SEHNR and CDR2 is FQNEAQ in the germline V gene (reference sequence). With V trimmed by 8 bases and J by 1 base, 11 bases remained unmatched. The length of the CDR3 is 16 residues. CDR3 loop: CASYPLVAGRTDTQYF. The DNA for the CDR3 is TGTGCCAGCTATCCTTTAGTAGCGGGACGCACAGATACGCAGTATTTT.

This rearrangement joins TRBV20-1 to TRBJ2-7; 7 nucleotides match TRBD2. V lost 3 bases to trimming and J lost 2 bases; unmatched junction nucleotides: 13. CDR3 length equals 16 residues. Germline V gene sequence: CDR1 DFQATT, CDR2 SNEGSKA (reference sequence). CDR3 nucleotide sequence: TGCAGTGCTAGCGATCGCGCGGGGAGGGCCCCCTACGAGCAGTACTTC. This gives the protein CSASDRAGRAPYEQYF.

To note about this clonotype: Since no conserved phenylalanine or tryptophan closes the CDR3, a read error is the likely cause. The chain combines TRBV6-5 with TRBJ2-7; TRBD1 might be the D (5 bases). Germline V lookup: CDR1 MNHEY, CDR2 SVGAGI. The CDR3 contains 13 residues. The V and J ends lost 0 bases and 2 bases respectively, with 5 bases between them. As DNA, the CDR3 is TGTGCCAGCAGTTACTCAGGGGCCTACGAGCAGTACCTC. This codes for CASSYSGAYEQYL.

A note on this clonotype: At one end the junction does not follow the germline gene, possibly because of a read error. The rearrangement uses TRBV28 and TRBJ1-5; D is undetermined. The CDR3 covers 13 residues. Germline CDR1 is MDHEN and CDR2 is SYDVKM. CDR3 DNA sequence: TGTGCCAGCAGTTTAACCGGTGGCCAGCCCCAGCGTTTT. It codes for CASSLTGGQPQRF.

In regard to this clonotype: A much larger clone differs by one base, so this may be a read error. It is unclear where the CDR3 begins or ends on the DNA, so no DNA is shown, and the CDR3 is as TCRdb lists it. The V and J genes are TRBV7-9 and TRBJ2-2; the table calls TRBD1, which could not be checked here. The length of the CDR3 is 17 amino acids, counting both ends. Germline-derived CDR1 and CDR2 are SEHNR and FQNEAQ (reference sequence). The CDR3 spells CASSFGTGALTTGELVF.

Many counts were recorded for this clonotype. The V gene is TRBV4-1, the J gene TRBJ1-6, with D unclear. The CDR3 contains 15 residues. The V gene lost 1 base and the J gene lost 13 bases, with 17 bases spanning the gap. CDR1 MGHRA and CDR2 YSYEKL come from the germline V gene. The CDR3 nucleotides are TGCGCCAGCAGCCAAGCTGGGCAGGAAGGCTGGCCCCTCCACTTT. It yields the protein CASSQAGQEGWPLHF.

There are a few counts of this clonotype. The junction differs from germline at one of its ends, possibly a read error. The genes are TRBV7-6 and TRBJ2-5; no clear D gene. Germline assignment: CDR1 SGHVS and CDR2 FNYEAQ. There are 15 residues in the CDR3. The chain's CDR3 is CASSLGTEFQETRYF. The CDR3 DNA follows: TGTGCCAGCAGCTTAGGCACAGAGTTCCAAGAGACCCGGTACTTC.

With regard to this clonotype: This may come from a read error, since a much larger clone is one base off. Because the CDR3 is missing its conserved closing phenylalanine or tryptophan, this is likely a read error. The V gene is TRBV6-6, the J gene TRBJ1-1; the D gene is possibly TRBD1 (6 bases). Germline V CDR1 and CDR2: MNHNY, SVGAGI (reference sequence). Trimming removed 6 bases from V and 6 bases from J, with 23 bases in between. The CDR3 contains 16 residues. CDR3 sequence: CASSPVGGGWLAEAFV. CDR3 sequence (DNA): TGTGCCAGCAGCCCGGTTGGGGGGGGCTGGTTGGCTGAAGCTTTCGTT.

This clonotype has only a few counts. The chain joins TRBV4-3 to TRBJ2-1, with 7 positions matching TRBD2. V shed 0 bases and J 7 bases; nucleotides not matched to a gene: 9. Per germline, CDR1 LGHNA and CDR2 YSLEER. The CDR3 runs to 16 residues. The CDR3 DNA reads TGCGCCAGCAGCCAAGATCTTAGCGGGCTTAAGAATGAGCAGTTCTTC. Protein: CASSQDLSGLKNEQFF.

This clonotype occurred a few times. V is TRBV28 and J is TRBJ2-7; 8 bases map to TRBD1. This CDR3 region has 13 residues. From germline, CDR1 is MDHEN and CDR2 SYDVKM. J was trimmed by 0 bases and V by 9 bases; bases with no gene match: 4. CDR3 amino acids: CASGQGNSYEQYF. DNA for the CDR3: TGTGCCAGTGGACAGGGAAACTCCTACGAGCAGTACTTC.

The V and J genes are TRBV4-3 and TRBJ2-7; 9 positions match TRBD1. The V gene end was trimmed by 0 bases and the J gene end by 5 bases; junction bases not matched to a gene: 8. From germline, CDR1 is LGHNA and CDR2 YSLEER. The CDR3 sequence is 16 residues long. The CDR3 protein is CASSQDPDRGINEQYF. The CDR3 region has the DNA TGCGCCAGCAGCCAAGATCCGGACAGGGGAATCAACGAGCAGTACTTC.

The DNA for the CDR3 is TGTGCCAGCAGTGACCCCCGGGGCACTATGCACAATGAGCAGTTCTTC. Translating gives CASSDPRGTMHNEQFF. The rearrangement uses TRBV6-4 and TRBJ2-1; D possibly matches TRBD1 or TRBD2 (5 bases each). This CDR3 spans 16 amino acids. With 2 bases removed from V and 5 bases from J, the gap between germline ends came to 16 bases. Germline values: CDR1 MRHNA, CDR2 SNTAGT.

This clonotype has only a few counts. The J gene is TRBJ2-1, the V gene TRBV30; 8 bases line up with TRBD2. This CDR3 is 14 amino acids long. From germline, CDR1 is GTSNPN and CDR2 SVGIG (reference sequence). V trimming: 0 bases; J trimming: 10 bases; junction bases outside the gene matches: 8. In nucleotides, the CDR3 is TGTGCCTGGAGTGTTGAGGCGGGAGGCCCGGAGCAGTTCTTC. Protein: CAWSVEAGGPEQFF.

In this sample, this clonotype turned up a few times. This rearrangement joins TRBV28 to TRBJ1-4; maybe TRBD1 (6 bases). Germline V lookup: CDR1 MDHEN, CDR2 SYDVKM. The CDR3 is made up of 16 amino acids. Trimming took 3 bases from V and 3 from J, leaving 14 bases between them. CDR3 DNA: TGTGCCAGCAGTTTTTATCGGGGGGCGGCTAATGAAAAACTGTTTTTT. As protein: CASSFYRGAANEKLFF.

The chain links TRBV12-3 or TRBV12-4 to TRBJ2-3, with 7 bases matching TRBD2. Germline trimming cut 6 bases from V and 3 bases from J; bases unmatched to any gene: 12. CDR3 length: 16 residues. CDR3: CASRAAASGRTDTQYF. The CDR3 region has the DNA TGTGCCAGCAGAGCCGCCGCGTCCGGGAGGACAGATACGCAGTATTTT.

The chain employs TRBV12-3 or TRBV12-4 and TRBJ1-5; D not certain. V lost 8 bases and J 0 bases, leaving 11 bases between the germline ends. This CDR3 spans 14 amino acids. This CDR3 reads CASGSGNSNQPQHF. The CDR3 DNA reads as TGTGCCAGCGGTAGTGGGAATAGCAATCAGCCCCAGCATTTT.

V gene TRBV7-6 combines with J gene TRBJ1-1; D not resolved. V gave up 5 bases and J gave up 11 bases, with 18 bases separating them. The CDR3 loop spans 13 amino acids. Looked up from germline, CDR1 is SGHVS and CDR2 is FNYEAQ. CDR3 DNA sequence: TGTGCCAGCAGCCTAGGTTTGGGTATGGACGCTTTCTTT. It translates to CASSLGLGMDAFF.

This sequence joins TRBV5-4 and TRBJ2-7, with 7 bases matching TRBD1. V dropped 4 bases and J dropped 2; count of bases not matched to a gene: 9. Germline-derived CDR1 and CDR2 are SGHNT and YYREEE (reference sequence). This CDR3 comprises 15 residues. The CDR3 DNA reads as TGTGCCAGCAGCGAGGGACAGCCGTCCACCTACGAGCAGTACTTC. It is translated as CASSEGQPSTYEQYF.

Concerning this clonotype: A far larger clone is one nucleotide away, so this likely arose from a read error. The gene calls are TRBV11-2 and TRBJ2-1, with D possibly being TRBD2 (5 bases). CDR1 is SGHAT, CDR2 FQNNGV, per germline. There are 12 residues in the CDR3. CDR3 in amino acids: CASSLVGNGQFF. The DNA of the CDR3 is TGTGCCAGCAGCTTAGTCGGGAATGGGCAGTTCTTC.

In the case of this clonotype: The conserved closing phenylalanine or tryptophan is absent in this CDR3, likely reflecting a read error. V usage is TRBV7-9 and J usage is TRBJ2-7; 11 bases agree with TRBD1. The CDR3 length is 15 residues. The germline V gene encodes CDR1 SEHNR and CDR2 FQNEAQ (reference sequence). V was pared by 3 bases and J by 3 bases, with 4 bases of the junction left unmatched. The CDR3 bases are TGTGCCAGCAGCTTCGGGGACAGGGGGGACTACGAGCAGTACTCC. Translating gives CASSFGDRGDYEQYS.

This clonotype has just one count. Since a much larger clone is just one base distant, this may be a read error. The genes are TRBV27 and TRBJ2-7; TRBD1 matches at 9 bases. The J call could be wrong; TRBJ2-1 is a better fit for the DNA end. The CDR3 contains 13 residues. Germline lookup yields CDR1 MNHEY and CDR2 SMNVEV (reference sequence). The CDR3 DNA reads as TGTGCCAGCAGCATACAGGGGGCGGTGGAGCAGTTCTTC. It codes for CASSIQGAVEQFF.

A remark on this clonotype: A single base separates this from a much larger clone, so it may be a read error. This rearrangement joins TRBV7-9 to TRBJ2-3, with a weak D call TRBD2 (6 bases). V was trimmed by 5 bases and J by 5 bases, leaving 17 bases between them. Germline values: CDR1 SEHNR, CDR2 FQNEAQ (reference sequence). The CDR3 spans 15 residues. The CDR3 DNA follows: TGTGCCAGCAGCCGCCCTGGGGGGTTGGAAGATACGCAGTATTTT. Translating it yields CASSRPGGLEDTQYF.

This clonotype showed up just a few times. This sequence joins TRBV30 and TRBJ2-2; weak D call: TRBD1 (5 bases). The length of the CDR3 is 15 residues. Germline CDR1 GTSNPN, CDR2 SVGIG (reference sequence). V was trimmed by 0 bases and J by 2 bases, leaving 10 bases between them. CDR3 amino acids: CAWSVQVFNTGELFF. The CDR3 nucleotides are TGTGCCTGGAGTGTACAGGTCTTTAACACCGGGGAGCTGTTTTTT.

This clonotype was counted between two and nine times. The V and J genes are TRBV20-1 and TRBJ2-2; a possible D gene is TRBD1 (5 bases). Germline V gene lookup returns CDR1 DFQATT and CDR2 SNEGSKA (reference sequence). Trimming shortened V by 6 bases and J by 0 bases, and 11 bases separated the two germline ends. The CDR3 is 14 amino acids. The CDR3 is CSAQGRSNTGELFF. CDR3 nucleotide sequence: TGCAGTGCCCAGGGCAGATCGAACACCGGGGAGCTGTTTTTT.

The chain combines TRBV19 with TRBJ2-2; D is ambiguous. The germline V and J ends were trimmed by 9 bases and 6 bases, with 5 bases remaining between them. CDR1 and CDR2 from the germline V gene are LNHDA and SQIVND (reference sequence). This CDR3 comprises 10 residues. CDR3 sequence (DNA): TGTGCCAGCAAGGCCGGGGAGCTGTTTTTT. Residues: CASKAGELFF.